This T cell receptor beta chain was recovered during a study of cytomegalovirus exposure and HLA in healthy donors. CDR3 length: 15 residues. From germline, CDR1 is GTSNPN and CDR2 SVGIG (reference sequence). Trimming cost V 0 bases and J 7 bases; bases outside gene matches: 7. It was with 60 Vbeta and 13 Jbeta primers that the PCR ran. The method was immunoSEQ multiplex PCR; TCRdb's version includes in-frame clones alone and lacks a portion of them. The sample has under 75,000 clones, 70% to 90% seen once. Concerning this clone itself: Its specificity is unknown.

General study points: Donors were assumed by presence/absence analyses to have roughly uniform sequencing depth.

This clonotype was sampled from a woman in her 30s in good health and CMV-seronegative. The chain has TRBV30 and TRBJ2-1; 9 bases map to TRBD2. Sequencing was done on a sample of PBMCs. CDR3 coding DNA: TGTGCCTGGAGTGTAGACCCTAGCGGGAAGAATGAGCAGTTCTTC. Translated, it gives CAWSVDPSGKNEQFF.